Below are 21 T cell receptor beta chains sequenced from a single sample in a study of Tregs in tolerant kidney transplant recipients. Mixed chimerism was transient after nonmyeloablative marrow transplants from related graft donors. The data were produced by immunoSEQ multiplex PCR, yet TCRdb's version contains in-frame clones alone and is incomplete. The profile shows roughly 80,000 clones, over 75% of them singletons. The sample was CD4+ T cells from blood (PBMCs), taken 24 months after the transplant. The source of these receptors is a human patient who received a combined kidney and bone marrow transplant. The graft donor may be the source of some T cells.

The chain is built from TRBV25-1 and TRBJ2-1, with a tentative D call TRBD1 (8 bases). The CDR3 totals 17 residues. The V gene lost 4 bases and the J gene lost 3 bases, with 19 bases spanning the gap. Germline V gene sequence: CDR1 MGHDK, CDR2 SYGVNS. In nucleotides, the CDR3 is TGTGCCAGCAGTGCCGGGGGGACAGGAAGGTTCTACAATGAGCAGTTCTTC. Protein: CASSAGGTGRFYNEQFF.

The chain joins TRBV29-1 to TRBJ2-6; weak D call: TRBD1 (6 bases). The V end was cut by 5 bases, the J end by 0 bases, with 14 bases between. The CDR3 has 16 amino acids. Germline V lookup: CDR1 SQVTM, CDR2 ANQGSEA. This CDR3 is CSVNTRTVSGANVLTF. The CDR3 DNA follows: TGCAGCGTTAACACACGGACAGTCTCTGGGGCCAACGTCCTGACTTTC.

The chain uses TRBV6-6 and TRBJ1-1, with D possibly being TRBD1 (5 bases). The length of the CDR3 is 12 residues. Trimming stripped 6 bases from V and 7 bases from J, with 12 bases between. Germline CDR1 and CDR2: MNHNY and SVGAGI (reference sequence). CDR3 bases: TGTGCCAGCAGCCAGACAGTCCTTGAAGCTTTCTTT. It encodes CASSQTVLEAFF.

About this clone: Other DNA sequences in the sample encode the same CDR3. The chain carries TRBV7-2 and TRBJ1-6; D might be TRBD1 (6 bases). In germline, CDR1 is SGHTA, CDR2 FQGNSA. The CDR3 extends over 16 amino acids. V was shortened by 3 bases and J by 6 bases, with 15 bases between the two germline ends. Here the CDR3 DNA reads TGTGCCAGCAGCTTTGCCGACAGGCTCCCTAATTCACCCCTCCACTTT. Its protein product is CASSFADRLPNSPLHF.

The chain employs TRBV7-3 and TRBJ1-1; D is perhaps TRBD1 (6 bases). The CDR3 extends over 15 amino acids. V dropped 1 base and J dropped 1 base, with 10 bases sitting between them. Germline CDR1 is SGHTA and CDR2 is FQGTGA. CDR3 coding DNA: TGTGCCAGCAGCTTAAAAGGACAGTCGAACACTGAAGCTTTCTTT. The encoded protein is CASSLKGQSNTEAFF.

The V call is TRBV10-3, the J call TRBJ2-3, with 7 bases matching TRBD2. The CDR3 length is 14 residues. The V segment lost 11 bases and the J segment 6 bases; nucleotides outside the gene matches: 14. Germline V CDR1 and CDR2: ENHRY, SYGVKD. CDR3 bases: TGTGCCTCAAAACCCCTGGGAGGGGTGGATACGCAGTATTTT. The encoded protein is CASKPLGGVDTQYF.

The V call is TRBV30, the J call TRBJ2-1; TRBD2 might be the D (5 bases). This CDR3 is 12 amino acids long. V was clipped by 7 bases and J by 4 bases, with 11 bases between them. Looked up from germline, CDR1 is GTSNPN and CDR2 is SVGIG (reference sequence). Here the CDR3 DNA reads TGTGCCTCCCGAAGCGGATACAATGAGCAGTTCTTC. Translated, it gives CASRSGYNEQFF.

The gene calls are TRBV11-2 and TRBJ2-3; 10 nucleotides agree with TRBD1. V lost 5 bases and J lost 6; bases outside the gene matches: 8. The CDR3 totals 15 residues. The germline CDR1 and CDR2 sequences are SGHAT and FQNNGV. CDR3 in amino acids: CASSPRTGGVDTQYF. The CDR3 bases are TGTGCCAGCAGCCCTCGGACAGGGGGTGTGGATACGCAGTATTTT.

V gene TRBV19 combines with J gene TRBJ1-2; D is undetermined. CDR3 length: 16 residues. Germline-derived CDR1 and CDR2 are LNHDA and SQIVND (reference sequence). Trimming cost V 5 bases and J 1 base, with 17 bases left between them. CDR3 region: CASSPRTGSVNYGYTF. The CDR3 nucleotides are TGTGCCAGTAGTCCACGGACGGGAAGTGTTAACTATGGCTACACCTTC.

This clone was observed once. CDR3 DNA sequence: TGTGCCAGCAGCTTAGCAGGGGGCCCTGAAGCTTTCTTT. Amino acid sequence: CASSLAGGPEAFF. The chain links TRBV7-2 to TRBJ1-1; TRBD1 matches at 7 bases. CDR3 size: 13 residues. Looked up from germline, CDR1 is SGHTA and CDR2 is FQGNSA. V shed 0 bases, J shed 6 bases, and the junction held 1 base outside the gene matches.

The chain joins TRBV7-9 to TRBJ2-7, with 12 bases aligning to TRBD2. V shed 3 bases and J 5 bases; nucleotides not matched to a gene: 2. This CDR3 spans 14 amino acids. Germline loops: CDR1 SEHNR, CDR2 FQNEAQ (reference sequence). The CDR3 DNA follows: TGTGCCAGCAGCTTTTCTAGCGGGAGGGACGAGCAGTACTTC. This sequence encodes CASSFSSGRDEQYF. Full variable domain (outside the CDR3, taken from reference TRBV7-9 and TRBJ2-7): DTGVSQNPRHKITKRGQNVTFRCDPISEHNRLYWYRQTLGQGPEFLTYFQNEAQLEKSRLLSDRFSAERPKGSFSTLEIQRTEQGDSAMYLCASSFSSGRDEQYFGPGTRLTVT.

The CDR3 loop is CASGTGETDTQYF. CDR3 sequence (DNA): TGTGCCAGCGGGACAGGGGAGACAGATACGCAGTATTTT. V gene TRBV19 combines with J gene TRBJ2-3; 10 bases fit TRBD1. Germline V gene lookup returns CDR1 LNHDA and CDR2 SQIVND (reference sequence). The J segment lost 3 bases and the V segment lost 9 bases, leaving 3 bases of the junction unmatched. The CDR3 extends over 13 amino acids.

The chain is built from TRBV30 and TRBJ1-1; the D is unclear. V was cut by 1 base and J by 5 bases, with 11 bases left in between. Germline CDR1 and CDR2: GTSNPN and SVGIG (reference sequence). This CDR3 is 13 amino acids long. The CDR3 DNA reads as TGTGCCTGGAGTGAGTTTTGGCTTACTGAAGCTTTCTTT. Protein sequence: CAWSEFWLTEAFF.

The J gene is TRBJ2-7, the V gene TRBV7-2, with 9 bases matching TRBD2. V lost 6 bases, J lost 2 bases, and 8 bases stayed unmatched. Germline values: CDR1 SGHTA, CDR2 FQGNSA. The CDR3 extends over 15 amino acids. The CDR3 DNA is TGTGCCAGCAGAGAATTGGGACTAGCAGCCTACGAGCAGTACTTC. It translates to CASRELGLAAYEQYF.

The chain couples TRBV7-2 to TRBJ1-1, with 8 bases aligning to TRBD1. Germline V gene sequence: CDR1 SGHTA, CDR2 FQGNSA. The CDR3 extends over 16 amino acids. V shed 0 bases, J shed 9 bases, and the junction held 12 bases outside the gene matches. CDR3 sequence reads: CASSLAIGTGDLQAFF. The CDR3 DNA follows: TGTGCCAGCAGCTTAGCGATCGGGACAGGCGACCTACAAGCTTTCTTT.

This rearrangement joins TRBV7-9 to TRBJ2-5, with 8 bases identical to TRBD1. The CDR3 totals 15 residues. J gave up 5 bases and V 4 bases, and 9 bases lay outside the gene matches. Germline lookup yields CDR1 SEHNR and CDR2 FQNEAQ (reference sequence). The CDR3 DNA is TGTGCCAGCAGCTCCCGGACAGGGCGTGTGGAGACCCAGTACTTC. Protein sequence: CASSSRTGRVETQYF.

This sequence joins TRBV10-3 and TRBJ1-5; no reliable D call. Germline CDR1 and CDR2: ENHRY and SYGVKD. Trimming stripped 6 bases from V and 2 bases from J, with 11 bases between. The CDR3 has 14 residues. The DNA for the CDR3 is TGTGCCATCAGGTCAGCCGGAGGCAATCAGCCCCAGCATTTT. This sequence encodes CAIRSAGGNQPQHF.

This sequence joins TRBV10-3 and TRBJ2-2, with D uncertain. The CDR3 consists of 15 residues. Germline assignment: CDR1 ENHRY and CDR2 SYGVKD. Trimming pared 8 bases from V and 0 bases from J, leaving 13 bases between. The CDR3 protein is CAIGRNPTNTGELFF. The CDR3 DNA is TGTGCCATCGGCAGGAACCCTACGAACACCGGGGAGCTGTTTTTT.

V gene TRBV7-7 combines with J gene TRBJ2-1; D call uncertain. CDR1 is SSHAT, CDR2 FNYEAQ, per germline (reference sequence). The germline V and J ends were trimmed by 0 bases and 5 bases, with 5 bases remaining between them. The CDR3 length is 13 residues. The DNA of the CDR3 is TGTGCCAGCAGCTTAGCCGGTGACAATGAGCAGTTCTTC. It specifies CASSLAGDNEQFF.

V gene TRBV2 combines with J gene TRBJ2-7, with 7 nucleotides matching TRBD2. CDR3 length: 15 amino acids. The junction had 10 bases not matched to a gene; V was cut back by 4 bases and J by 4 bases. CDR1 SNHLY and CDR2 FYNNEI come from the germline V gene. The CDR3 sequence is CASSVGAGKLYEQYF. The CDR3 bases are TGTGCCAGCAGTGTGGGAGCGGGAAAACTGTACGAGCAGTACTTC.

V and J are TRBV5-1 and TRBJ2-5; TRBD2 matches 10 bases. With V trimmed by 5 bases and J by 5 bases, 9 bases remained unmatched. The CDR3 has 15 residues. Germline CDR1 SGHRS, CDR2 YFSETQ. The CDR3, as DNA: TGCGCCAGCAGAATAAGCGGGGGGGCCGAGGAGACCCAGTACTTC. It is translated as CASRISGGAEETQYF. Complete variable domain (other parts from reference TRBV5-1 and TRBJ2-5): KAGVTQTPRYLIKTRGQQVTLSCSPISGHRSVSWYQQTPGQGLQFLFEYFSETQRNKGNFPGRFSGRQFSNSRSEMNVSTLELGDSALYLCASRISGGAEETQYFGPGTRLLVL.